A selection of T cell receptor beta chains follows, all from one sample in a study of shared clonotypes between healthy human individuals. This table comes from immunoSEQ multiplex PCR, and its TCRdb copy is limited to in-frame clones, with some not included. There are approximately 740,000 clones in the sample; 80% to 95% occur only once, and 20% to 30% lies in the top ten. Sequenced input: naive CD8+ T cells sorted from blood. Receptors originate from a man between 25 and 39 years old in good health. CDR3s include the opening cysteine and the closing phenylalanine or tryptophan. The D gene is left open where the match is weak. Some rows have no size entry. The others give once, few or many, or a class for an expanded clone.

j_gene	v_gene	d_gene	abundance	CDR3nt	CDR3aa
TRBJ2-1	TRBV10-2	TRBD1	once	TGCGCCAGCAGGGAGGTGACAGGGATTTACGGTGAGCAGTTCTTC	CASREVTGIYGEQFF
TRBJ2-2	TRBV2	TRBD1	-	TGTGCCAGCAGTCCGACAGGGGCAAAAACCGGGGAGCTGTTTTTT	CASSPTGAKTGELFF
TRBJ2-1	TRBV27	TRBD2	once	TGTGCCAGCAGTCCACGGACTAGCGGGAGGGCCGGTGAGCAGTTCTTC	CASSPRTSGRAGEQFF
TRBJ2-2	TRBV5-1	-	-	TGCGCCAGCGGCCAGGCAGCAGGGGTCACCGGGGAGCTGTTTTTT	CASGQAAGVTGELFF
TRBJ2-1	TRBV29-1	TRBD2	-	TGCAGCGTAGGTCTAGCGGGAGGGCCCTATGAGCAGTTCTTC	CSVGLAGGPYEQFF
TRBJ1-4	TRBV2	TRBD1	-	TGTGCCAGCAGTGACCACAGGGGGCCTGAAAAACTGTTTTTT	CASSDHRGPEKLFF
TRBJ1-4	TRBV7-9	TRBD1	-	TGTGCCAGCAGCCCTTGGGAGGGGGCGTCTGAAAAACTGTTTTTT	CASSPWEGASEKLFF
TRBJ1-3	TRBV21-1	-	-	TGTGCCAGCAGCAAAGCGCATGACCCTGGAAACACCATATATTTT	CASSKAHDPGNTIYF
TRBJ2-7	TRBV7-9	-	-	TGTGCCAGCAGCCACCGGGACATCTCCTACGAGCAGTACTTC	CASSHRDISYEQYF
TRBJ2-2	TRBV30	TRBD2	-	TGTGCCTGGAGTGAGGGAACTAGCGGGAACGGCGGGGAGCTGTTTTTT	CAWSEGTSGNGGELFF
TRBJ2-7	TRBV9	-	-	TGTGCCAGCAGCGTAGGTATTAGGGACGAGCAGTACTTC	CASSVGIRDEQYF
TRBJ2-7	TRBV6-1	-	-	TGTGCCAGCCTTGCCCCGTCGGACGAGCAGTACTTC	CASLAPSDEQYF
TRBJ2-7	TRBV4-1	-	once	TGCGCCAGCAGCCAAGAAGCGCCAGCGGGTGACTCCTACGAGCAGTACTTC	CASSQEAPAGDSYEQYF
TRBJ1-1	TRBV29-1	-	-	TGCAGCGTTGACGGCCCAGGACGGGACACTGAAGCTTTCTTT	CSVDGPGRDTEAFF
TRBJ1-5	TRBV7-2	-	-	TGTGCCAGCAGCTTAGTAGTTTGCATAAGTCTACGGCCCCAGCATTTT	CASSLVVCISLRPQHF
TRBJ1-1	TRBV5-6	-	-	TGTGCCAGCAGCCCGGGGGGGGCTGAAGCTTTCTTT	CASSPGGAEAFF
TRBJ2-7	TRBV7-2	TRBD1	-	TGTGCCAGCAGCTTAACCGGGACAGGGTCCTACGAGCAGTACTTC	CASSLTGTGSYEQYF
TRBJ2-1	TRBV27	TRBD2	once	TGTGCCAGCAGGAATGAACCGGGACTAGCGAACAATGAGCAGTTCTTC	CASRNEPGLANNEQFF
TRBJ1-4	TRBV13	-	once	TGTGCCAGCAGGTCAGGGCATGAAAAACTGTTTTTT	CASRSGHEKLFF
TRBJ2-1	TRBV2	TRBD1	-	TGTGCCAGCAGTGAAAATTACAGGGGACCTTCCTACAATGAGCAGTTCTTC	CASSENYRGPSYNEQFF
TRBJ2-1	TRBV25-1	-	-	TGTGCCAGCAGTGAATGGGGCGGGGAGCAGTTCTTC	CASSEWGGEQFF
TRBJ2-7	TRBV4-1	-	-	TGCGCCAGCAGCCAATCCGGGACACAGTACGAGCAGTACTTC	CASSQSGTQYEQYF